Below, one TCR beta chain is given with its context. Its target is not known. Any history of autoimmune disease or systemic immunosuppression disqualified patients. This specimen belongs to a study of OX40 agonist ivuxolimab in advanced cancers. Study-wide context: Antecedent anti-PD-1, anti-PD-L1 or anti-CTLA-4 therapy was permissible, with about 39% having received some.

J gave up 4 bases and V 0 bases, and 5 bases lay outside the gene matches. Germline loops: CDR1 LGHNT, CDR2 FRNRAP. The CDR3 sequence is 17 residues long. Sequenced by immunoSEQ multiplex PCR; TCRdb stores in-frame clones only, minus some. The table has some 75,000 clones, over 75% seen once. Study-level points and caveats: Among the lowest peripheral clonal expansion occurred in 0.1-3.0 mg/kg partial responders. There were, on average, more expanded clones in CD8+ T cells than in CD4+.

The chain uses TRBV12-5 and TRBJ2-3, with 12 bases fitting TRBD2. The material sequenced was CD4+ or CD8+ T cells sorted from blood, taken in a trial of the OX40 agonist ivuxolimab. The clonotype comes from an adult with an advanced solid tumor such as melanoma, head and neck, liver or kidney cancer. The CDR3 DNA follows: TGTGCTAGTGGTTTGGTACTAGCGGGGGGTGTCGCAGATACGCAGTATTTT. Translating it yields CASGLVLAGGVADTQYF.